These T cell receptor beta chains were read from a single sample in a study of beta chain features in type 1 diabetes. Profiling relied on immunoSEQ multiplex PCR, and the TCRdb table lists in-frame clones only, not all of them. This table has about 150,000 clones, around 10% appearing once. Sequenced sample: central memory CD4+ T cells from blood. These receptors originate from a man aged 18 to 29 in good health. The CDR3 runs from the conserved cysteine through the conserved F or W. Fields, in order: D gene, clone size, J gene, V gene, CDR3 protein, CDR3 DNA. The D gene is left open where the match is weak. Rows may omit the clone size; those that give it use once, few, many or a size class.

>NA|NA|TRBJ1-6|TRBV14
CASSQVGGSPLHF
TGTGCCAGCAGCCAAGTCGGAGGTTCACCCCTCCACTTT
>NA|few|TRBJ2-4|TRBV5-4
CASSLAGADIQYF
TGTGCCAGCAGCTTGGCGGGGGCAGACATTCAGTACTTC
>TRBD1|NA|TRBJ1-1|TRBV7-6
CASSDHRGKNTEAFF
TGTGCCAGCAGCGATCACAGGGGAAAGAACACTGAAGCTTTCTTT
>NA|once|TRBJ2-1|TRBV5-1
CASSLAPRRALSSYNEQFF
TGCGCCAGCAGCTTGGCCCCCCGGAGAGCGCTAAGCTCCTACAATGAGCAGTTCTTC
>TRBD2|NA|TRBJ2-3|TRBV5-1
CASSLGGLAGEADTQYF
TGCGCCAGCAGCTTGGGCGGACTAGCGGGAGAGGCAGATACGCAGTATTTT
>NA|NA|TRBJ2-6|TRBV28
CATRFSSGANVLTF
TGTGCCACCCGATTCAGCTCTGGGGCCAACGTCCTGACTTTC
>NA|NA|TRBJ1-1|TRBV29-1
CSVGEGPEAFF
TGCAGCGTAGGGGAAGGTCCGGAGGCTTTCTTT
>TRBD2|few|TRBJ2-1|TRBV18
CASQRLAGEGNEQFF
TGTGCCAGCCAACGGCTAGCGGGAGAGGGCAATGAGCAGTTCTTC
>NA|many|TRBJ2-6|TRBV10-3
CAIRHLRRGANVLTF
TGTGCCATCCGACATTTACGGCGTGGGGCCAACGTCCTGACTTTC
>TRBD1|few|TRBJ2-7|TRBV5-4
CASSPKQGNYEQYF
TGTGCCAGCAGCCCGAAACAGGGGAATTACGAGCAGTACTTC
>NA|NA|TRBJ1-2|TRBV29-1
CSVAGRGKYGYTF
TGCAGCGTTGCCGGTAGGGGTAAATATGGCTACACCTTC
>TRBD1|few|TRBJ2-5|TRBV18
CASSRTGGSGETQYF
TGTGCCAGCTCACGGACAGGGGGCTCCGGGGAGACCCAGTACTTC
>TRBD2|NA|TRBJ2-7|TRBV6-5
CASSPRLAGGHEQYF
TGTGCCAGCAGTCCCCGACTAGCGGGAGGCCACGAGCAGTACTTC
>NA|once|TRBJ2-7|TRBV7-3
CASSPPSRYYEQYF
TGTGCCAGCAGCCCCCCGAGCCGCTACTACGAGCAGTACTTC
>NA|NA|TRBJ1-5|TRBV30
CAWSVKGGQPQHF
TGTGCCTGGAGTGTCAAAGGAGGACAGCCCCAGCATTTT
>NA|NA|TRBJ1-5|TRBV28
CASSLGSRNQPQHF
TGTGCCAGCAGTTTAGGCAGCCGTAATCAGCCCCAGCATTTT
>NA|NA|TRBJ1-3|TRBV29-1
CSVDTGRSGNTIYF
TGCAGCGTTGACACAGGGAGGTCTGGAAACACCATATATTTT
>NA|NA|TRBJ1-5|TRBV5-1
CASSLSGGDQPQHF
TGCGCCAGCAGCCTATCGGGGGGTGATCAGCCCCAGCATTTT
>NA|NA|TRBJ1-2|TRBV28
CASSQEQSYGYTF
TGTGCCAGCAGTCAAGAACAGTCCTATGGCTACACCTTC
>TRBD1|NA|TRBJ2-1|TRBV29-1
CSTRDRGSYNEQFF
TGCAGCACCCGGGACAGGGGTTCGTACAATGAGCAGTTCTTC
>TRBD2|many|TRBJ2-1|TRBV7-3
CASSFRPGRGDNEQFF
TGTGCCAGCAGCTTTAGGCCAGGGAGGGGAGACAATGAGCAGTTCTTC
>TRBD2|medium-sized|TRBJ2-5|TRBV28
CASSLSGGRAQETQYF
TGTGCCAGCAGTTTATCCGGAGGGAGGGCCCAAGAGACCCAGTACTTC
>NA|NA|TRBJ2-5|TRBV5-1
CASRAGVAGETQYF
TGCGCCAGCAGGGCAGGGGTTGCCGGAGAGACCCAGTACTTC
>NA|NA|TRBJ2-5|TRBV28
CASGGRRGSPQETQYF
TGTGCCAGTGGTGGACGCCGGGGGTCCCCACAAGAGACCCAGTACTTC
>TRBD2|NA|TRBJ2-5|TRBV11-2
CASSHRTSGRETQYF
TGTGCCAGCAGTCACAGGACTAGCGGGAGAGAGACCCAGTACTTC
>NA|NA|TRBJ1-2|TRBV4-1
CASSQVQGENGYTF
TGCGCCAGCAGCCAAGTGCAGGGTGAGAATGGCTACACCTTC